The rows below give T cell receptor beta chains drawn from one sample of a study of control samples from healthy donors and cancer patients. The protocol was immunoSEQ multiplex PCR, while the TCRdb copy is restricted to in-frame clones and leaves out a portion. Seen here are fewer than 200,000 clones, over 85% observed once, and the top ten hold approximately 4%. Sequenced input: blood. The origin of the receptors is a woman in her fifties or sixties in good health. The CDR3 runs from the conserved cysteine through the conserved F or W. The D gene is left open where the match is weak. Part of the rows lack a size; the others show once, few, many or a class for expanded clones.

clone size: -
V gene: TRBV12-5
D gene: -
J gene: TRBJ1-1
CDR3 DNA: TGTGCTAGTGGTTTGAGCAGGTTGGAAGCTTTCTTT
CDR3 protein: CASGLSRLEAFF

clone size: once
V gene: TRBV19
D gene: TRBD2
J gene: TRBJ2-6
CDR3 DNA: TGTGCCAGTAGTATCTGGGGGGGATCTGGGGCCAACGTCCTGACTTTC
CDR3 protein: CASSIWGGSGANVLTF

clone size: once
V gene: TRBV6-2/TRBV6-3
D gene: -
J gene: TRBJ2-7
CDR3 DNA: TGTGCCAGCAGTTACAATTCTCCCTACGAGCAGTACTTC
CDR3 protein: CASSYNSPYEQYF

clone size: -
V gene: TRBV5-1
D gene: -
J gene: TRBJ1-6
CDR3 DNA: TGCGCCAGCAGCTTGGAGGGGGGTTATAATTCACCCCTCCACTTT
CDR3 protein: CASSLEGGYNSPLHF

clone size: -
V gene: TRBV30
D gene: -
J gene: TRBJ1-1
CDR3 DNA: TGTGCCTGGAGTCCGGGACGGTACACTGAAGCTTTCTTT
CDR3 protein: CAWSPGRYTEAFF

clone size: -
V gene: TRBV30
D gene: -
J gene: TRBJ2-5
CDR3 DNA: TGTGCCTGGAGTGCCCCGGGAGCCAGGGAGAGCCAGTACTTC
CDR3 protein: CAWSAPGARESQYF

clone size: -
V gene: TRBV3-1/TRBV3-2
D gene: -
J gene: TRBJ1-2
CDR3 DNA: TGTGCCAGCAGCCAACAGGGGTCCTATGGCTACACCTTC
CDR3 protein: CASSQQGSYGYTF

clone size: -
V gene: TRBV5-6
D gene: -
J gene: TRBJ1-6
CDR3 DNA: TGTGCCAGCAGTTCTACAGGGCTTAATTCACCCCTCCACTTT
CDR3 protein: CASSSTGLNSPLHF

clone size: -
V gene: TRBV6-2/TRBV6-3
D gene: -
J gene: TRBJ1-6
CDR3 DNA: TGTGCCAGCAGTTCCTCGTGGGACCCCTATAATTCACCCCTCCACTTT
CDR3 protein: CASSSSWDPYNSPLHF

clone size: -
V gene: TRBV12-2
D gene: -
J gene: TRBJ1-5
CDR3 DNA: TGTGCAAGTCGCTTAACGTGTCGCAGGGGCGGTGGGAGCAATCAGCCCCAGCATTTT
CDR3 protein: CASRLTCRRGGGSNQPQHF

clone size: -
V gene: TRBV30
D gene: -
J gene: TRBJ1-2
CDR3 DNA: TGTGCCCAACACCGGGGGACACAGGATTTTGGAGGCTACACCTTC
CDR3 protein: CAQHRGTQDFGGYTF

clone size: -
V gene: TRBV7-2
D gene: TRBD2
J gene: TRBJ2-3
CDR3 DNA: TGTGCCAGCAGCCTCGGGGCTAGCGGGGGGGAAGCTATTCAGTATTTT
CDR3 protein: CASSLGASGGEAIQYF

clone size: -
V gene: TRBV7-8
D gene: -
J gene: TRBJ1-4
CDR3 DNA: TGTGCCAGCAGCTTAGCGTGGGGGGGGCCTCGGGAAAAACTGTTTTTT
CDR3 protein: CASSLAWGGPREKLFF

clone size: -
V gene: TRBV2
D gene: -
J gene: TRBJ1-2
CDR3 DNA: TGTGCCAGCACTCCTCTCCTCCGATACTATGGCTACACCTTC
CDR3 protein: CASTPLLRYYGYTF

clone size: -
V gene: TRBV5-4
D gene: TRBD2
J gene: TRBJ2-1
CDR3 DNA: TGTGCCAGCAGCCCCACCGGGACTAGCGGACGATACAATGAGCAGTTCTTC
CDR3 protein: CASSPTGTSGRYNEQFF

clone size: -
V gene: TRBV7-9
D gene: -
J gene: TRBJ1-6
CDR3 DNA: TGTGCCAGCAGCTTAGGAGAGGGACAAAATTCACCCCTCCACTTT
CDR3 protein: CASSLGEGQNSPLHF

clone size: -
V gene: TRBV5-1
D gene: TRBD1
J gene: TRBJ2-7
CDR3 DNA: TGCGCCAGCAGCTTCGGGACAGGGGCCTACGAGCAGTACTTC
CDR3 protein: CASSFGTGAYEQYF

clone size: -
V gene: TRBV7-2
D gene: -
J gene: TRBJ2-5
CDR3 DNA: TGTGCCAGCAGCCCACGATTATTGGAGACCCAGTACTTC
CDR3 protein: CASSPRLLETQYF

clone size: -
V gene: TRBV6-6
D gene: TRBD1
J gene: TRBJ1-1
CDR3 DNA: TGTGCCAGCAGTTACTTACAGGCAGGGGGCGGGACTGAAGCTTTCTTT
CDR3 protein: CASSYLQAGGGTEAFF

clone size: -
V gene: TRBV7-2
D gene: -
J gene: TRBJ1-6
CDR3 DNA: TGTGCCAGCAGCTTAGGGGGGTTTCAGAATTCACCCCTCCACTTT
CDR3 protein: CASSLGGFQNSPLHF

clone size: -
V gene: TRBV6-2/TRBV6-3
D gene: -
J gene: TRBJ2-3
CDR3 DNA: TGTGCCAGCAGTTCCTGGGACCTATTTACAGATACGCAGTATTTT
CDR3 protein: CASSSWDLFTDTQYF

clone size: -
V gene: TRBV5-1
D gene: TRBD2
J gene: TRBJ2-5
CDR3 DNA: TGCGCCAGCAGCTTGGGGCTTTCTAGCGGGGTGGTCCAAGAGACCCAGTACTTC
CDR3 protein: CASSLGLSSGVVQETQYF

clone size: -
V gene: TRBV5-6
D gene: -
J gene: TRBJ1-3
CDR3 DNA: TGTGCCAGCAGCACCGCGGGGAATCAAGGAAACACCATATATTTT
CDR3 protein: CASSTAGNQGNTIYF

clone size: -
V gene: TRBV30
D gene: -
J gene: TRBJ2-7
CDR3 DNA: TGTGCCTGGAGTGGGCGACCTCCACGGGAGCAGTACTTC
CDR3 protein: CAWSGRPPREQYF

clone size: -
V gene: TRBV3-1/TRBV3-2
D gene: -
J gene: TRBJ1-5
CDR3 DNA: TGTGCCAGCAGCCAAGATGGGGGGCTTGGCAATCAGCCCCAGCATTTT
CDR3 protein: CASSQDGGLGNQPQHF

clone size: -
V gene: TRBV21-1
D gene: -
J gene: TRBJ1-2
CDR3 DNA: TGTGCCAGCACCGGCGGTGTCACCTTC
CDR3 protein: CASTGGVTF

clone size: -
V gene: TRBV11-2
D gene: TRBD1
J gene: TRBJ2-7
CDR3 DNA: TGTGCCAGCAGCTTAGTTGGTAGGACAGGGTCTTACGAGCAGTACTTC
CDR3 protein: CASSLVGRTGSYEQYF

clone size: few
V gene: TRBV6-2/TRBV6-3
D gene: -
J gene: TRBJ1-5
CDR3 DNA: TGTGCCAGCAGTTACACTGAAGAGGGTCAGCCCCAGCATTTT
CDR3 protein: CASSYTEEGQPQHF

clone size: -
V gene: TRBV6-5
D gene: -
J gene: TRBJ2-7
CDR3 DNA: TGTGCCAGCAGCCCAGGCCGGGACGGAGTCTACGAGCAGTACTTC
CDR3 protein: CASSPGRDGVYEQYF

clone size: few
V gene: TRBV11-2
D gene: -
J gene: TRBJ2-7
CDR3 DNA: TGTGCCAGCAGCTTCTACGAGCAGTACTTC
CDR3 protein: CASSFYEQYF

clone size: -
V gene: TRBV9
D gene: -
J gene: TRBJ2-2
CDR3 DNA: TGTGCCAGCAGCGTAGGAGGTTTGAGGGGAAACACCGGGGAGCTGTTTTTT
CDR3 protein: CASSVGGLRGNTGELFF

clone size: -
V gene: TRBV13
D gene: TRBD2
J gene: TRBJ2-1
CDR3 DNA: TGTGCCAGCAGGGATGTGCGGGGGGGCTTCAATGAGCAGTTCTTC
CDR3 protein: CASRDVRGGFNEQFF

clone size: -
V gene: TRBV18
D gene: -
J gene: TRBJ2-3
CDR3 DNA: TGTGCCAGCTCACGGACAGAAATGCATACGCAGTATTTT
CDR3 protein: CASSRTEMHTQYF

clone size: -
V gene: TRBV5-1
D gene: -
J gene: TRBJ2-3
CDR3 DNA: TGCGCCAGCAGCTTGGAGGGGCTGGGTCGCACAGATACGCAGTATTTT
CDR3 protein: CASSLEGLGRTDTQYF

clone size: -
V gene: TRBV6-6
D gene: -
J gene: TRBJ2-7
CDR3 DNA: TGTGCCAGCAGTTATACCGGATCCTACGAGCAGTACTTC
CDR3 protein: CASSYTGSYEQYF

clone size: -
V gene: TRBV10-2
D gene: -
J gene: TRBJ1-3
CDR3 DNA: TGCGCCAGCACCGCCGTACAGGGTATAGACACCATATATTTT
CDR3 protein: CASTAVQGIDTIYF

clone size: -
V gene: TRBV6-6
D gene: -
J gene: TRBJ2-5
CDR3 DNA: TGTGCCAGCAGTTCCATCTGGTTAAGTCAGCAAGAGACCCAGTACTTC
CDR3 protein: CASSSIWLSQQETQYF

clone size: -
V gene: TRBV6-4
D gene: -
J gene: TRBJ2-1
CDR3 DNA: TGTGCCAGCAGCCCAAACCTCGGACTGTATGAGCAGTTCTTC
CDR3 protein: CASSPNLGLYEQFF

clone size: -
V gene: TRBV6-2/TRBV6-3
D gene: TRBD1
J gene: TRBJ2-5
CDR3 DNA: TGTGCCAGCAGTTCCCTGGGACAGGGCAACCAAGAGACCCAGTACTTC
CDR3 protein: CASSSLGQGNQETQYF

clone size: once
V gene: TRBV5-4
D gene: TRBD1
J gene: TRBJ1-1
CDR3 DNA: TGTGCCAGCAGCTGGGACAGGGGCGGCACTGAAGCTTTCTTT
CDR3 protein: CASSWDRGGTEAFF

clone size: -
V gene: TRBV7-8
D gene: -
J gene: TRBJ1-2
CDR3 DNA: TGTGCCAGCAGCCCTGGACAGCCCGTATTGGTCTATGGCTACACCTTC
CDR3 protein: CASSPGQPVLVYGYTF

clone size: -
V gene: TRBV12-5
D gene: -
J gene: TRBJ2-3
CDR3 DNA: TGTGCTAGTGGCCCCCAAGCCTCCGAGGTTACGCAGTATTTT
CDR3 protein: CASGPQASEVTQYF

clone size: -
V gene: TRBV6-6
D gene: TRBD2
J gene: TRBJ2-7
CDR3 DNA: TGTGCCAGCAGTCAAAGGGGAGACGGGGGGTCGAGCTCCTACGAGCAGTACTTC
CDR3 protein: CASSQRGDGGSSSYEQYF

clone size: -
V gene: TRBV29-1
D gene: -
J gene: TRBJ1-2
CDR3 DNA: TGCAGCGTTGAAGCTTCAGGGCTTCCTGGCTACACCTTC
CDR3 protein: CSVEASGLPGYTF

clone size: -
V gene: TRBV18
D gene: -
J gene: TRBJ1-2
CDR3 DNA: TGTGCCAGCTCACCACCTGCAGGGCCCTATGGCTACACCTTC
CDR3 protein: CASSPPAGPYGYTF

clone size: -
V gene: TRBV4-2
D gene: -
J gene: TRBJ1-2
CDR3 DNA: TGTGCCAGCAGCCAAGTAGAGGAGGGTGGCTACACCTTC
CDR3 protein: CASSQVEEGGYTF

clone size: -
V gene: TRBV4-1
D gene: -
J gene: TRBJ1-2
CDR3 DNA: TGCGCCAGCAGCCAAGACTCTGGACACCGGATAGATAACTATGGCTACACCTTC
CDR3 protein: CASSQDSGHRIDNYGYTF

clone size: -
V gene: TRBV6-2/TRBV6-3
D gene: -
J gene: TRBJ1-5
CDR3 DNA: TGTGCCAGCAGTTACCCTCCGGGGGCTGACAATCAGCCCCAGCATTTT
CDR3 protein: CASSYPPGADNQPQHF

clone size: once
V gene: TRBV6-2/TRBV6-3
D gene: TRBD1
J gene: TRBJ1-2
CDR3 DNA: TGTGCCAGCAGTTACTCAGGCGGGACAGGGAAGGACTACACCTTC
CDR3 protein: CASSYSGGTGKDYTF

clone size: -
V gene: TRBV24-1
D gene: -
J gene: TRBJ2-1
CDR3 DNA: TGTGCCACCAGTGATAACGCTAATTTTGGCAATGAGCAGTTCTTC
CDR3 protein: CATSDNANFGNEQFF

clone size: -
V gene: TRBV11-2
D gene: TRBD1
J gene: TRBJ1-2
CDR3 DNA: TGTGCCAGCAGCTTACGTACCGGGACAGGCCCGGTGGGCCACTATGGCTACACCTTC
CDR3 protein: CASSLRTGTGPVGHYGYTF

clone size: -
V gene: TRBV12-5
D gene: -
J gene: TRBJ2-4
CDR3 DNA: TGTGCTAGTCTTCCTTCTCCAGGGGTACTAGCCAAAAACATTCAGTACTTC
CDR3 protein: CASLPSPGVLAKNIQYF

clone size: few
V gene: TRBV25-1
D gene: -
J gene: TRBJ1-6
CDR3 DNA: TGTGCCAGCAGTGAGACCTTCGACAGGCAAACCTATAATTCACCCCTCCACTTT
CDR3 protein: CASSETFDRQTYNSPLHF